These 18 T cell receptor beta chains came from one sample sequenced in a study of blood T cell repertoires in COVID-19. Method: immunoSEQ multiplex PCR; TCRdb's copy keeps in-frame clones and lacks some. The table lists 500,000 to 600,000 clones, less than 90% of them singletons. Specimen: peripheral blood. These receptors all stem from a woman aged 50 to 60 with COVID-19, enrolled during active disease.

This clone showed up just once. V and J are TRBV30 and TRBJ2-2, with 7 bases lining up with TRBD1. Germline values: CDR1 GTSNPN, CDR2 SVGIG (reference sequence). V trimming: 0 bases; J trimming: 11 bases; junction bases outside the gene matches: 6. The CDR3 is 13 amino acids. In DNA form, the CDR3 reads TGTGCCTGGAGTGTACAGGGGCTAATAGAGCTGTTTTTT. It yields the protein CAWSVQGLIELFF.

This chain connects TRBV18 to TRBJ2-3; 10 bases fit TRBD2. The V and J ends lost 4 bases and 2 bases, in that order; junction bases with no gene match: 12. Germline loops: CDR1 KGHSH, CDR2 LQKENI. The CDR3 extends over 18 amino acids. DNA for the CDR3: TGTGCCAGCTCACACGGGAGAGCGGGGGGGACCTCCACAGATACGCAGTATTTT. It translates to CASSHGRAGGTSTDTQYF.

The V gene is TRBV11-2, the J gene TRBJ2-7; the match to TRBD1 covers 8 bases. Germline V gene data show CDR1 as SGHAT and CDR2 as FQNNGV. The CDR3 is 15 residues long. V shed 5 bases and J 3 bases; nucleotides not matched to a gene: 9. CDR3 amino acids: CASSPGDRRYYEQYF. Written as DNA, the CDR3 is TGTGCCAGCAGCCCCGGGGACAGGCGATACTACGAGCAGTACTTC.

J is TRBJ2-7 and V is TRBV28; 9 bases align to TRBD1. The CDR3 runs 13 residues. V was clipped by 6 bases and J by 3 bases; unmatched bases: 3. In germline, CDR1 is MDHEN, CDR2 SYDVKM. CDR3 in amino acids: CASRTGGDYEQYF. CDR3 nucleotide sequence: TGTGCCAGCAGGACAGGGGGGGACTACGAGCAGTACTTC.

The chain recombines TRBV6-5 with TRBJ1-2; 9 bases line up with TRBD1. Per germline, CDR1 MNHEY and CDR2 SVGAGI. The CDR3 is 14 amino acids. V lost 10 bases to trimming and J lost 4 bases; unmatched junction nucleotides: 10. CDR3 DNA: TGTGCCACCCGCCCGACAGGGGGGACCTATGGCTACACCTTC. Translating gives CATRPTGGTYGYTF.

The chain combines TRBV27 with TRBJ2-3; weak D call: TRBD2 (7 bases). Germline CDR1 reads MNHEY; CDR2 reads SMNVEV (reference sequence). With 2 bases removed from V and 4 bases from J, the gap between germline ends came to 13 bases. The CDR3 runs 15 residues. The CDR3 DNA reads TGTGCCAGCAGTTTAACGGGGGGCCCCCCAGATACGCAGTATTTT. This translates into CASSLTGGPPDTQYF.

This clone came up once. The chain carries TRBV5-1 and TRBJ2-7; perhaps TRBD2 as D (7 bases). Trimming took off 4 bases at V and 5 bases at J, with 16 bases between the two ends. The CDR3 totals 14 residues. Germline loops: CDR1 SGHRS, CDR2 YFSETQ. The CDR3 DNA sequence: TGCGCCAGCAGCCCGGAGGGGGGGGTCCACGAGCAGTACTTC. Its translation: CASSPEGGVHEQYF.

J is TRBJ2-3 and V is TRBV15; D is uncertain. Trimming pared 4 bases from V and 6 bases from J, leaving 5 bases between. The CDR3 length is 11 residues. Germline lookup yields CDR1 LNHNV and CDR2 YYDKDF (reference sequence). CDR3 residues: CATSISDTQYF. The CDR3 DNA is TGTGCCACCAGCATCTCGGATACGCAGTATTTT.

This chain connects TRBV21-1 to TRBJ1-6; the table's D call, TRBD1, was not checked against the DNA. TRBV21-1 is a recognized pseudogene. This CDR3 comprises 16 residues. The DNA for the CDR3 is TGTGCCAGCAGCAAAGAATTCCAGGACAGGAATTCACCCCTCCACTTT. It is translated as CASSKEFQDRNSPLHF.

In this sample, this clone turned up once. The CDR3: CASSVEGFDTGELFF. The CDR3 nucleotides are TGTGCCAGCAGCGTGGAGGGTTTCGACACCGGGGAGCTGTTTTTT. The V call is TRBV9, the J call TRBJ2-2, with D possibly being TRBD2 (6 bases). Germline CDR1 and CDR2: SGDLS and YYNGEE. This CDR3 comprises 15 residues. Trimming removed 2 bases from V and 3 bases from J, with 11 bases in between.

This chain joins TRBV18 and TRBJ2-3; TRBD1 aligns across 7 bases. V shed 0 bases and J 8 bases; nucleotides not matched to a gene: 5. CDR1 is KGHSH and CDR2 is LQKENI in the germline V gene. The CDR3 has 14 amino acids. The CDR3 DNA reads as TGTGCCAGCTCACCACCACAACGACAGGGTACGCAGTATTTT. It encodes CASSPPQRQGTQYF.

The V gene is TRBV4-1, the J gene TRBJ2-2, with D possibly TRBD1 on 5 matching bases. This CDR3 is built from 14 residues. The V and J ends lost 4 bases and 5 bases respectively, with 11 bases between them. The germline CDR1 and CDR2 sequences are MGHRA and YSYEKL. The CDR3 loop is CASSRDPGTGELFF. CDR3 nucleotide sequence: TGCGCCAGCAGCCGCGACCCAGGGACCGGGGAGCTGTTTTTT.

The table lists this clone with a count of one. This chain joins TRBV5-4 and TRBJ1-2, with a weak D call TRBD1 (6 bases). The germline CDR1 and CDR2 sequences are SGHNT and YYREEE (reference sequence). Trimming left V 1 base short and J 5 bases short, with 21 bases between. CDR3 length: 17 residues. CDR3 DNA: TGTGCCAGCAGCTTGTCTGGTTCCGGGACAACCGGTTATGGCTACACCTTC. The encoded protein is CASSLSGSGTTGYGYTF.

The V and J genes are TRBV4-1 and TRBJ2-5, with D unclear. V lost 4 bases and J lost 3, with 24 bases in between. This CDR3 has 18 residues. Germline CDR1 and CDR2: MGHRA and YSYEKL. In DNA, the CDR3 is TGCGCCAGCAGCCCCATCTTCCCCGGAACTAAAAGAGAAGAGACCCAGTACTTC. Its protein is CASSPIFPGTKREETQYF.

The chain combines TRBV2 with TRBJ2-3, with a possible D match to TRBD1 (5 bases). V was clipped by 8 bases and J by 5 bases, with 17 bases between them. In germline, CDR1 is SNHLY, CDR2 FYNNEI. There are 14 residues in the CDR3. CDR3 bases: TGTGCCAGCCTATCCAGGGTAGAAGGAGATACGCAGTATTTT. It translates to CASLSRVEGDTQYF.

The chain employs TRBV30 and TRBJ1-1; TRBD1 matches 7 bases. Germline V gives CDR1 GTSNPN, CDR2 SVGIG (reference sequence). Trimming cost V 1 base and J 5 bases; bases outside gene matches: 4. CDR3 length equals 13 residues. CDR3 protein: CAWSAGTETEAFF. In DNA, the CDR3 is TGTGCCTGGAGTGCTGGGACAGAGACTGAAGCTTTCTTT.

The DNA of the CDR3 is TGTGCCAGCAGTTTCACGGGGGCCTACGAGCAGTACTTC. Translation: CASSFTGAYEQYF. This chain joins TRBV27 and TRBJ2-7; possibly TRBD2 for D (6 bases). The CDR3 sequence is 13 residues long. The V gene lost 3 bases and the J gene lost 2 bases, with 8 bases spanning the gap. From germline, CDR1 is MNHEY and CDR2 SMNVEV (reference sequence).

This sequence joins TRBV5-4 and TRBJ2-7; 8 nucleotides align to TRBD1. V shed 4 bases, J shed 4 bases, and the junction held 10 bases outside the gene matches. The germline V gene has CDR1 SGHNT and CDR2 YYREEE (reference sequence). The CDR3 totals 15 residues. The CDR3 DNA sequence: TGTGCCAGCAGCGCGATGACAGGGGCGGCTTACGAGCAGTACTTC. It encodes CASSAMTGAAYEQYF.